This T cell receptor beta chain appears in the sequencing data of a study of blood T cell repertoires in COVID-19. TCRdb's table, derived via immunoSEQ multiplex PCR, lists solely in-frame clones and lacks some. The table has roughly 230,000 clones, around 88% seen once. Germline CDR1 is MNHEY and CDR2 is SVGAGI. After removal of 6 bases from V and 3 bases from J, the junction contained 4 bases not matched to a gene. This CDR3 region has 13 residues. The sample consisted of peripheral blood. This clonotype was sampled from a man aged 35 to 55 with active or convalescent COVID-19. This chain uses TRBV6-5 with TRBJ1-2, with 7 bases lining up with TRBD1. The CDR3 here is CASRVTGDYGYTF. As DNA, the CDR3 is TGTGCCAGCAGGGTTACAGGGGACTATGGCTACACCTTC.